Listed below are T cell receptor beta chains from one sample, sequenced in a study of cytomegalovirus exposure and HLA in healthy donors. Some clones are missing from TCRdb's copy, which holds only in-frame ones; the method was immunoSEQ multiplex PCR. Of 150,000 or so clones listed, 80% to 85% were seen once; the top ten hold around 0.98%. The sample consisted of PBMCs. These receptors were collected from a man aged 30 to 45 in good health and CMV-seronegative. The CDR3 runs from the conserved cysteine through the conserved F or W. Fields, in order: clone size, D gene, J gene, V gene, CDR3 DNA, CDR3 protein. D genes are given only for firm matches. Clone sizes are given selectively: once, few, many, or a class where the clone is expanded.

clone_size: -
d_call: TRBD1
j_call: TRBJ1-3
v_call: TRBV9
cdr3_nt: TGTGCCAGCAGCCTCCTAGACGCAGGGGGCGTAGGGTCTGGAAACACCATATATTTT
cdr3_aa: CASSLLDAGGVGSGNTIYF

clone_size: -
d_call: -
j_call: TRBJ1-2
v_call: TRBV4-3
cdr3_nt: TGCGCCAGCAGCCAAGGTTACATGGATGGCTACACCTTC
cdr3_aa: CASSQGYMDGYTF

clone_size: -
d_call: -
j_call: TRBJ2-1
v_call: TRBV5-1
cdr3_nt: TGCGCCAGCACCCCTGGGACACAAATCTACAATGAGCAGTTCTTC
cdr3_aa: CASTPGTQIYNEQFF

clone_size: -
d_call: TRBD2
j_call: TRBJ2-3
v_call: TRBV4-1
cdr3_nt: TGCGCCAGCAGCCAAGAGAGCGGGAGGGCGCAGTATTTT
cdr3_aa: CASSQESGRAQYF

clone_size: -
d_call: -
j_call: TRBJ1-2
v_call: TRBV5-8
cdr3_nt: TGTGCCAGCAGCTTGTCACGGGGGATCTATGGCTACACCTTC
cdr3_aa: CASSLSRGIYGYTF

clone_size: once
d_call: -
j_call: TRBJ1-2
v_call: TRBV6-5
cdr3_nt: TGTGCCAGCAGTCCGTCACAGGCGATAAACTATGGCTACACCTTC
cdr3_aa: CASSPSQAINYGYTF

clone_size: -
d_call: -
j_call: TRBJ2-4
v_call: TRBV11-2
cdr3_nt: TGTGCCAGCAGCTACAGGGGAGGCAAAAACATTCAGTACTTC
cdr3_aa: CASSYRGGKNIQYF

clone_size: -
d_call: -
j_call: TRBJ1-4
v_call: TRBV29-1
cdr3_nt: TGCAGCGTTGAGGGACACCGTAATGAAAAACTGTTTTTT
cdr3_aa: CSVEGHRNEKLFF

clone_size: -
d_call: TRBD1
j_call: TRBJ2-2
v_call: TRBV7-6
cdr3_nt: TGTGCCAGCAGCTTATTAGGGACAGAGATTTCCGGGGAGCTGTTTTTT
cdr3_aa: CASSLLGTEISGELFF

clone_size: -
d_call: -
j_call: TRBJ2-7
v_call: TRBV6-1
cdr3_nt: TGTGCCAGCAGTCTAACAGGAGCCTACGAGCAGTACTTC
cdr3_aa: CASSLTGAYEQYF

clone_size: -
d_call: TRBD1
j_call: TRBJ2-2
v_call: TRBV25-1
cdr3_nt: TGTGCCAGCAGTGAATCTGGGACAGGGGTCACCGGGGAGCTGTTTTTT
cdr3_aa: CASSESGTGVTGELFF

clone_size: few
d_call: TRBD1
j_call: TRBJ2-7
v_call: TRBV25-1
cdr3_nt: TGTGCCAGCAGTGAGGGAACAGGGGGATCAGCATACGAGCAGTACTTC
cdr3_aa: CASSEGTGGSAYEQYF

clone_size: -
d_call: TRBD1
j_call: TRBJ2-5
v_call: TRBV5-1
cdr3_nt: TGCGCCAGCAGAGCTCAAGGGACAGGGCCGTTAGAGACCCAGTACTTC
cdr3_aa: CASRAQGTGPLETQYF

clone_size: -
d_call: -
j_call: TRBJ2-7
v_call: TRBV6-6
cdr3_nt: TGTGCCAGCAGTTATGGGGGGACCCAGGGCTCCTACGAGCAGTACTTC
cdr3_aa: CASSYGGTQGSYEQYF

clone_size: -
d_call: -
j_call: TRBJ2-7
v_call: TRBV5-6
cdr3_nt: TGTGCCAGCAGCTTGGTGCAGGGCGTCAACTACGAGCAGTACTTC
cdr3_aa: CASSLVQGVNYEQYF

clone_size: -
d_call: TRBD2
j_call: TRBJ2-5
v_call: TRBV11-1
cdr3_nt: TGTGCCAGCAGCTCGGGGGGGGTAAGAGAGACCCAGTACTTC
cdr3_aa: CASSSGGVRETQYF

clone_size: -
d_call: -
j_call: TRBJ1-4
v_call: TRBV25-1
cdr3_nt: TGTGCCAGCATCGGCCAGGGTGGTGAAAAACTGTTTTTT
cdr3_aa: CASIGQGGEKLFF

clone_size: -
d_call: TRBD2
j_call: TRBJ2-1
v_call: TRBV9
cdr3_nt: TGTGCCAGCAGCGCCCGACTAGCGGGGGGCTCGGGGCAGTTCTTC
cdr3_aa: CASSARLAGGSGQFF

clone_size: -
d_call: TRBD1
j_call: TRBJ2-7
v_call: TRBV5-1
cdr3_nt: TGCGCCAGCAGCTTGGAGGGGGGACAGGGGGAGTACTTC
cdr3_aa: CASSLEGGQGEYF

clone_size: -
d_call: TRBD2
j_call: TRBJ2-7
v_call: TRBV7-2
cdr3_nt: TGTGCCAGCGGAACTAGCGGTACCTACGAGCAGTACTTC
cdr3_aa: CASGTSGTYEQYF

clone_size: few
d_call: TRBD1
j_call: TRBJ2-3
v_call: TRBV5-6
cdr3_nt: TGTGCCAGCAGGTCCAGGGGGCGCGGTGATACGCAGTATTTT
cdr3_aa: CASRSRGRGDTQYF

clone_size: once
d_call: TRBD1
j_call: TRBJ1-2
v_call: TRBV5-4
cdr3_nt: TGTGCCAGCGCACCGAGATTAGACAGGGCCCACTATGGCTACACCTTC
cdr3_aa: CASAPRLDRAHYGYTF

clone_size: -
d_call: -
j_call: TRBJ1-2
v_call: TRBV10-2
cdr3_nt: TGCGCCAGCAGTGAGTCAGGTGGGAGGGCTCATGGCTACACCTTC
cdr3_aa: CASSESGGRAHGYTF